The clone carrying this TCR beta chain has at least ten counts. The time point was: persistent/refractory GD, antithyroid drugs over 5 years with positive TRAb. PBMC RNA served as the TCR library source. The source of the sample is a study of regulatory T cells in long-lasting Graves disease. The V and J ends lost 4 bases and 3 bases respectively, with 13 bases between them. This CDR3 has 14 amino acids. Per germline, CDR1 SGHNT and CDR2 YYREEE (reference sequence). Arm-PCR of CDR3 regions with iRepertoire HTBI primers generated TCR beta libraries. The authors' processing: Looking across samples, the authors found about 62 TRBV and fewer than 15 TRBJ segments. From the multiplex PCR reads, TCRdb called clonotypes with MiXCR, one entry per CDR3 protein. The authors' filters were not applied to this entry. The table records 400,000 to 450,000 distinct CDR3 sequences, 20% to 25% of them present only once.

The source was peripheral blood mononuclear cells (PBMCs), collected when the disease was refractory, from a patient treated with antithyroid drugs. The TCR comes from a female donor with Graves disease. This sequence joins TRBV5-4 and TRBJ1-1; D unclear. CDR3 nucleotides: TGTGCCAGCAGCCGCCAGAGGGAACACACTGAAGCTTTCTTT. It yields the protein CASSRQREHTEAFF.